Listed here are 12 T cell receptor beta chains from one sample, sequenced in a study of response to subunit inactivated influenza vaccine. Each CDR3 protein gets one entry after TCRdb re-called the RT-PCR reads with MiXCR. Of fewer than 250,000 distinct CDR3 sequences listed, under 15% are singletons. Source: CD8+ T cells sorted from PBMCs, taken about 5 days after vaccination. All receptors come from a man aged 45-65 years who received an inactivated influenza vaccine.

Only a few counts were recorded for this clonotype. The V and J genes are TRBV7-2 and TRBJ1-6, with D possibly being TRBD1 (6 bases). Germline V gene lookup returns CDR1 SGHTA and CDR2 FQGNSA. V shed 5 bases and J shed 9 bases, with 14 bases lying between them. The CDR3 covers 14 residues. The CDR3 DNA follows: TGTGCCAGCAGCCCAGGGGCGGACAGTTCACCCCTCCACTTT. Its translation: CASSPGADSSPLHF.

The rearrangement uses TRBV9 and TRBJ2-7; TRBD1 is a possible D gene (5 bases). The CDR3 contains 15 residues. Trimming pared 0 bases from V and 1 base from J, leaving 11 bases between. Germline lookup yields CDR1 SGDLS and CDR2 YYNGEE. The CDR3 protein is CASSVAGSGSYEQYF. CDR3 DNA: TGTGCCAGCAGCGTAGCAGGGTCGGGTTCCTACGAGCAGTACTTC.

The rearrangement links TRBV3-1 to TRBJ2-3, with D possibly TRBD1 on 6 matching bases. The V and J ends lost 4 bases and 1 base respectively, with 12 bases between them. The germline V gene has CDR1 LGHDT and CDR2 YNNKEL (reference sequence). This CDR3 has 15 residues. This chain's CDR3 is CASSPTGIGTDTQYF. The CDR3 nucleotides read TGTGCCAGCAGCCCAACAGGGATTGGCACAGATACGCAGTATTTT.

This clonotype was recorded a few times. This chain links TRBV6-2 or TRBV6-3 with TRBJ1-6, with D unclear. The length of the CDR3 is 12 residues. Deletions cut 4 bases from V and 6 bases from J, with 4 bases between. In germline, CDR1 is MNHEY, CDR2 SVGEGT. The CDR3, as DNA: TGTGCCAGCAGTTTTGGTAATTCACCCCTCCACTTT. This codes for CASSFGNSPLHF.

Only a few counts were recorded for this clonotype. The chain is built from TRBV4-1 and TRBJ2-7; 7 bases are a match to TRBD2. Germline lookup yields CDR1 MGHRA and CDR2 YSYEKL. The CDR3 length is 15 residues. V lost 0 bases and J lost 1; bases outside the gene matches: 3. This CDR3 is CASSQDAGESYEQYF. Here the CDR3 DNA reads TGCGCCAGCAGCCAAGATGCGGGGGAGTCCTACGAGCAGTACTTC.

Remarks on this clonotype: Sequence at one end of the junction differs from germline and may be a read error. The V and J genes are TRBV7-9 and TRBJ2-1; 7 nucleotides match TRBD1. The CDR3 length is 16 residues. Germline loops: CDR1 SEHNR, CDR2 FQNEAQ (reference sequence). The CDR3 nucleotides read TGCGCCAGCAGCTTACCCCAGACAGGGATCTACAATGAGCAGTTCTTC. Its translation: CASSLPQTGIYNEQFF.

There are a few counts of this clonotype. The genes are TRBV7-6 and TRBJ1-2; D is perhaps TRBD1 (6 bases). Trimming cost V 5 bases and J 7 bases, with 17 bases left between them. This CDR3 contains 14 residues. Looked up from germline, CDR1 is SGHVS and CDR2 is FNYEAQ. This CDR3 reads CASSTLTGPGGYTF. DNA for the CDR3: TGTGCCAGCAGCACCCTAACAGGGCCGGGTGGCTACACCTTC.

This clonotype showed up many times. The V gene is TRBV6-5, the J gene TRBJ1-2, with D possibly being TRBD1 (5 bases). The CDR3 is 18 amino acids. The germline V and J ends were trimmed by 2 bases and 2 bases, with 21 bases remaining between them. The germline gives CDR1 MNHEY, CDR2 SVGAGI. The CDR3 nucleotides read TGTGCCAGCAGTTACACGATCGGGGGGTTAGGGGCAAACTATGGCTACACCTTC. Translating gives CASSYTIGGLGANYGYTF.

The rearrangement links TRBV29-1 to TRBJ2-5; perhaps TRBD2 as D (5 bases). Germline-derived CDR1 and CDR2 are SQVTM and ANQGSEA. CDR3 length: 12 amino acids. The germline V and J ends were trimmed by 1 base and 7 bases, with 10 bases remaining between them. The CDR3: CSVEGGSGTQYF. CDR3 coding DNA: TGCAGCGTTGAAGGAGGGAGCGGGACCCAGTACTTC.

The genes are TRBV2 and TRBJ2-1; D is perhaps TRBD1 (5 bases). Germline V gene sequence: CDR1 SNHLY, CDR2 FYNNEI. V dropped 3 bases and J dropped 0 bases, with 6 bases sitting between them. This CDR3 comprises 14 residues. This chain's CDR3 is CASSDDSSYNEQFF. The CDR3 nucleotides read TGTGCCAGCAGTGACGACAGCTCCTACAATGAGCAGTTCTTC.

CDR3: CASSPRGGRAWNEQFF. The CDR3 nucleotides are TGTGCCAGCAGCCCGAGGGGCGGGAGGGCTTGGAATGAGCAGTTCTTC. The chain joins TRBV2 to TRBJ2-1; 9 nucleotides align to TRBD2. The V gene's germline CDR1 is SNHLY and CDR2 FYNNEI. This CDR3 comprises 16 residues. V lost 6 bases, J lost 7 bases, and 13 bases stayed unmatched. The full variable domain, in which reference TRBV2 and TRBJ2-1 provide the parts outside the CDR3, is EPEVTQTPSHQVTQMGQEVILRCVPISNHLYFYWYRQILGQKVEFLVSFYNNEISEKSEIFDDQFSVERPDGSNFTLKIRSTKLEDSAMYFCASSPRGGRAWNEQFFGPGTRLTVL.

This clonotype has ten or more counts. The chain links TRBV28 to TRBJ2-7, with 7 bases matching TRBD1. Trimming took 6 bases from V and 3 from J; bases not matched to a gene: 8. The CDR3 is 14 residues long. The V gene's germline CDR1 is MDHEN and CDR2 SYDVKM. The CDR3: CASRPTGAGYEQYF. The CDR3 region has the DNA TGTGCCAGCAGGCCTACAGGGGCCGGCTACGAGCAGTACTTC. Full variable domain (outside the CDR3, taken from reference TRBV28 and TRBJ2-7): DVKVTQSSRYLVKRTGEKVFLECVQDMDHENMFWYRQDPGLGLRLIYFSYDVKMKEKGDIPEGYSVSREKKERFSLILESASTNQTSMYLCASRPTGAGYEQYFGPGTRLTVT.